This TCR beta chain emerged from a study of breast tumors, draining lymph nodes, adjacent tissues (dated by TCRdb to the mid-2010s). For the wider study: The study compared TCR beta repertoires across tumor, adjacent nontumor tissue and axillary lymph nodes from breast cancer patients. In human breast cancer, the study set out to evaluate how tumor, surrounding tissue and draining lymph node repertoires relate to one another and whether T cells may move between these sites.

V is clipped by 6 bases and J by 3 bases, and the sequence between their germline boundaries is 15 bases long. The CDR3 contains 14 residues, cysteine and phenylalanine counted. Only the CDR3 part of the read is kept: 42 bases, read in frame from the first base. The germline V gene (reference sequence) gives CDR1 as WNHNN and CDR2 as SYGVQD. Sequencing used an Illumina HiSeq 2000. Multiplex PCR amplification was used to build the TCR beta chain libraries. The amplified TCR beta chain products were analyzed by high-throughput sequencing. The public reads were reprocessed in TCRdb via fastp at Q25 and MiXCR, keeping in-frame beta chains. Each CDR3 protein appears once, grouped with its most common genes and DNA. The sample table holds 150,000 or so distinct CDR3 sequences, of which about 34% were seen once. The ten top clones hold around 4% of the sample. Paper-wide results and their limitations: The similarity between tumor and nontumor tissue repertoires was significantly greater in luminal-like breast cancer than in basal-like breast cancer. The data were judged consistent with most tumor T cells deriving from the lymph node and then expanding within tumor tissue. The conclusion that tumor T cells originate in lymph nodes was presented as consistent with a hypothesis rather than as directly demonstrated. T-cell repertoire diversity in tumors was found to be lower than in lymph nodes but higher than in nontumor tissue, and preferential V and J gene usage was observed.

This clonotype has a single count. The specificity of this receptor is unknown. Within one base of it there is no much larger clone, and no base qualities were kept. One read amounts to weak evidence. Lymph node samples were obtained from the axillary draining lymph nodes of breast cancer patients. The sequence was obtained from a female donor with breast cancer. Some clones in this sample may be carry-over from other donors' samples. Sequenced input: axillary lymph node tissue. The chain uses TRBV10-1 and TRBJ2-7, with a tentative D gene TRBD2 over 6 matching bases. The CDR3 sequence is CASRAGPPGYEQYF. Read as DNA, the sequence is TGCGCCAGCAGGGCGGGACCACCGGGCTACGAGCAGTACTTC.